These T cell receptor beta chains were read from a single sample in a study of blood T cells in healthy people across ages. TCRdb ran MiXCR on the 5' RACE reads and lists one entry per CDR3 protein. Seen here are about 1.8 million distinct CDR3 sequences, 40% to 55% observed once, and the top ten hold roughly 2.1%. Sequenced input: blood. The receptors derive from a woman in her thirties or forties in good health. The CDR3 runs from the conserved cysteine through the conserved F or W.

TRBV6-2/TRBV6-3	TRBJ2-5	CASRDRNQETQYF
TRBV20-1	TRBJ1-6	CSARVSGTYSSPLHF
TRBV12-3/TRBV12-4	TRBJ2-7	CASRPGTGPYEQYF
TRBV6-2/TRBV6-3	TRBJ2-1	CASSYGRGTAGNEQFF
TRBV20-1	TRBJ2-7	CSASLGTPSSYEQYF
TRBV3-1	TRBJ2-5	CASSQNSGETQYF
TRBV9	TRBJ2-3	CASSVGTSRTDTQYF
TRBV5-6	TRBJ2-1	CASSFGVVTAEQFF
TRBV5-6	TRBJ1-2	CASSLIGQGGGYTF
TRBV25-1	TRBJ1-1	CASTGTGFSEAFF
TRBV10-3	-	CAISEGGEGSGYEQYF
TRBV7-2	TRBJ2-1	CACSPARQGSDEQFF
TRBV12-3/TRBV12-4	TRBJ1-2	CASSLSGQGARNYGYTF
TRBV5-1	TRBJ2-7	CASSKTTGEVYEQYF
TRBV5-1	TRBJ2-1	CASSFGQGASEQFF
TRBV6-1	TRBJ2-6	CASRSGRGANVLTF
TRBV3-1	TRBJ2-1	CASSPEPDRYNEQFF
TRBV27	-	CASSTQTGSETQYF
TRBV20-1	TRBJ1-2	CSASGTGFGYTF
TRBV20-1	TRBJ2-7	CSARDRGGANYEQYF
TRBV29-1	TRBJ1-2	CSVERGYGYTF
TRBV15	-	CATSRDKGGLGHNEQYF
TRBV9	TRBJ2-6	CASSVGTVISSGANVLTF
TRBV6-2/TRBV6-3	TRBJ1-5	CASSYSAGHREPQHF
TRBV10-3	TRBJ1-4	CAISEGQRTTNEKLFF
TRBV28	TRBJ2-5	CASSYDRGRLREQYF
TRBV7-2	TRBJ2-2	CASSRTGHSNTGELFF
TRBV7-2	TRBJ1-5	CASSLGTGSGNQPQHF
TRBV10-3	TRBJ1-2	CAISEGDLLYGYTF
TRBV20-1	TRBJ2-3	CSAQPPGTDTQYF
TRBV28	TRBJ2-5	CASSSLGRGGYNEQYF
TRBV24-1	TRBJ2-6	CATSDFPRTGANVLTF
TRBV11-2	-	CASSLSTNGGARETQYF
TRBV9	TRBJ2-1	CASSEPQVEQFF
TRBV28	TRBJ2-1	CASSSPKTTAPHYNEQFF
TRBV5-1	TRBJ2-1	CASSYTGEPYNEQFF
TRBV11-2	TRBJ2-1	CASVLRDSYNEQFF
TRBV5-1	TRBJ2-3	CASSLQDPADTQYF
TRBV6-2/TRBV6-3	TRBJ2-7	CASSTLKAGGNYEQYF
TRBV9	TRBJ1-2	CASSADPRQGTGGYTF
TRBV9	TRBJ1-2	CASSARPGDGYTF
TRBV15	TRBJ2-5	CATSRVQETQYF
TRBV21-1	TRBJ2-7	CASSKFWGLAYEQYF
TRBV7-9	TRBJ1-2	CASSFPPGQEKYGYTF
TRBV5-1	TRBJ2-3	CASSLGLAGGNTDTQYF
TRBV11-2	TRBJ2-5	CASSLIRGGQGETQYF
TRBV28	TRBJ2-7	CASSFPGNEQYF
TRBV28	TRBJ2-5	CASSGVPGRYQETQYF
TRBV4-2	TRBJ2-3	CASSQDEGTASTDTQYF
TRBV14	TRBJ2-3	CASSQQYLDTQYF
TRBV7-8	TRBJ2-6	CASSWQGSGANVLTF
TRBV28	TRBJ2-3	CASRPGQGSTGTQYF
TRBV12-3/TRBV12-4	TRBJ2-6	CASTLVSGANVLTF
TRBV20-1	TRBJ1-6	CSATLLSGSNSPLHF